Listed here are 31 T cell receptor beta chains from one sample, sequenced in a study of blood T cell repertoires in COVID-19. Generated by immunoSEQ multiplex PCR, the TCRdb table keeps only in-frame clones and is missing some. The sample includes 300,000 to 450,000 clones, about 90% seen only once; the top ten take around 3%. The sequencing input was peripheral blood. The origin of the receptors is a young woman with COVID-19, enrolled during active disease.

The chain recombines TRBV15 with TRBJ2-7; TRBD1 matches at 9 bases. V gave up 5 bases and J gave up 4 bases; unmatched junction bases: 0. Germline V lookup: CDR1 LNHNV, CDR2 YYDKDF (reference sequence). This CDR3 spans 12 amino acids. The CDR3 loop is CATSGQGYEQYV. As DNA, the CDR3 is TGTGCCACCAGCGGACAGGGGTACGAGCAGTACGTC.

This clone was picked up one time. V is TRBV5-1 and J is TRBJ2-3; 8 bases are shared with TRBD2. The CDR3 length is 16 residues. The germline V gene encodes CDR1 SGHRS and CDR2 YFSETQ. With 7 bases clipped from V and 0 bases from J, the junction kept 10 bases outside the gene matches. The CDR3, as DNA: TGCGCCAGCCACTCCGGGACTAGACCGAGCACAGATACGCAGTATTTT. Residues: CASHSGTRPSTDTQYF.

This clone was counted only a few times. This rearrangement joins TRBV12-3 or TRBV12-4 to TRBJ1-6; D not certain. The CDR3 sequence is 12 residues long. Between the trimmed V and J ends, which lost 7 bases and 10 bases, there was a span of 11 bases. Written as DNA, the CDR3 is TGTGCCAGCACCTCCTCGGGGTCACCCCTCCACTTT. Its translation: CASTSSGSPLHF.

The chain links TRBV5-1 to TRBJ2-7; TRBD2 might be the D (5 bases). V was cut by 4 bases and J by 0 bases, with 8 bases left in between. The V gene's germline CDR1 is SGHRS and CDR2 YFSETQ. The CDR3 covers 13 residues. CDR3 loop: CASSPGISYEQYF. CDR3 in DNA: TGCGCCAGCAGCCCCGGGATCTCCTACGAGCAGTACTTC.

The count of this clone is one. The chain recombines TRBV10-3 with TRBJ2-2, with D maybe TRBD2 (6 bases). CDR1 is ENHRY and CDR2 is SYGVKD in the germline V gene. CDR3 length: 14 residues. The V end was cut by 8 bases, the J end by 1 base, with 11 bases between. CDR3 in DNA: TGTGCCATCCGGAGGGACGGGAACACCGGGGAGCTGTTTTTT. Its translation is CAIRRDGNTGELFF.

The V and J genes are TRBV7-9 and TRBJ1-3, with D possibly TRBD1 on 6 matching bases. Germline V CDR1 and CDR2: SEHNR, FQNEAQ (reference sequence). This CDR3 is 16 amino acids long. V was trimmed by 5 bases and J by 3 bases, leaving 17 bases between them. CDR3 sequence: CASSPQTGGIGNTIYF. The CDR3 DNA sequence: TGTGCCAGCAGCCCACAGACGGGGGGCATTGGAAACACCATATATTTT.

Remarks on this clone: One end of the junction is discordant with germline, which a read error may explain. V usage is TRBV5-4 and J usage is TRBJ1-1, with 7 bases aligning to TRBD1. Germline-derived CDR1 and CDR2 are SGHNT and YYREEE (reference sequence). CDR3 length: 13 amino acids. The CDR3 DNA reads TGTGCCAGCAGCTTGGACAGGGGTCCGCGGACCACTTTT. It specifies CASSLDRGPRTTF. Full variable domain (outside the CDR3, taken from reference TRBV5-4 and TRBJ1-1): ETGVTQSPTHLIKTRGQQVTLRCSSQSGHNTVSWYQQALGQGPQFIFQYYREEENGRGNFPPRFSGLQFPNYSSELNVNALELDDSALYLCASSLDRGPRTTFGQGTRLTVV.

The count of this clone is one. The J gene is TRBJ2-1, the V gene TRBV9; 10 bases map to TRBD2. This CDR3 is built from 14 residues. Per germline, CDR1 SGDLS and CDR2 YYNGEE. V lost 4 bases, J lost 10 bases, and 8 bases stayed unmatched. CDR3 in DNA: TGTGCCAGCAGCCCTCCTAGCGGGGGCCTCGAGCAGTTCTTC. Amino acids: CASSPPSGGLEQFF.

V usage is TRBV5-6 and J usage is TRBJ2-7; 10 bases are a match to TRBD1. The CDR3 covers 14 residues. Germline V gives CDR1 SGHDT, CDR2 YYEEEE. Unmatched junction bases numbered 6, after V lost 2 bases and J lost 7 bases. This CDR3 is CASSFGTGVGEQYF. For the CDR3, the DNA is TGTGCCAGCAGCTTCGGGACAGGGGTCGGGGAGCAGTACTTC.

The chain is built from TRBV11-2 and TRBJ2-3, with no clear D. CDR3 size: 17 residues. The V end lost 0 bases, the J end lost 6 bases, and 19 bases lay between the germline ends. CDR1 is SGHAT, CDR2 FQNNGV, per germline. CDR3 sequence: CASSLDPWQAALDTQYF. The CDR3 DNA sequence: TGTGCCAGCAGCTTAGATCCCTGGCAGGCCGCTTTGGATACGCAGTATTTT.

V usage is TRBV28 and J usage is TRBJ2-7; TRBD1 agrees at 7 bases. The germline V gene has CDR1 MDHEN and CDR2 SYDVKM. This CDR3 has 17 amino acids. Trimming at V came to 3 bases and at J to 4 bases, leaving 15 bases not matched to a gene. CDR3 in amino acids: CASSFAGTAIARYEQYV. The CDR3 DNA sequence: TGTGCCAGCAGTTTTGCCGGGACAGCAATAGCCAGATACGAGCAGTACGTC.

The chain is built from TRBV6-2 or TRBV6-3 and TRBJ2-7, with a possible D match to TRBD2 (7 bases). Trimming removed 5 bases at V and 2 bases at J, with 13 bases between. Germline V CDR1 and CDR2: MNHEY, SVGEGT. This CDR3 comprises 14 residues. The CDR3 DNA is TGTGCCAGCAGTCGCTACGGGGGGCCCTACGAGCAGTACTTC. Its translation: CASSRYGGPYEQYF.

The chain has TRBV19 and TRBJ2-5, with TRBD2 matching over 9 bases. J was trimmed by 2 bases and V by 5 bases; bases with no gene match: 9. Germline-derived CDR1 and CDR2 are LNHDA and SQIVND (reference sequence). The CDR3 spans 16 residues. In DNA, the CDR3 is TGTGCCAGTAGTGCCCTACCAGCGGGGGGACAAGAGACCCAGTACTTC. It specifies CASSALPAGGQETQYF.

As DNA, the CDR3 is TGTGCCAGCAGCCGGGGACAGTCCTACGAGCAGTACTTC. Residues: CASSRGQSYEQYF. The J gene is TRBJ2-7, the V gene TRBV4-2; TRBD1 aligns across 7 bases. This CDR3 is built from 13 residues. Germline V CDR1 and CDR2: LGHNA, YNFKEQ. J gave up 1 base and V 4 bases, and 1 base lay outside the gene matches.

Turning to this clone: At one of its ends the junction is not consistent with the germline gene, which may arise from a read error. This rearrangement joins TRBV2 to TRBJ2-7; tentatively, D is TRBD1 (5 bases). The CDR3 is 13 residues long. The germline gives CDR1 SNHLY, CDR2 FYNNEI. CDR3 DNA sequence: TGTGCCAGCAGAGAAGACAGAGTTTACGAGCAGTACTTC. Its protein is CASREDRVYEQYF.

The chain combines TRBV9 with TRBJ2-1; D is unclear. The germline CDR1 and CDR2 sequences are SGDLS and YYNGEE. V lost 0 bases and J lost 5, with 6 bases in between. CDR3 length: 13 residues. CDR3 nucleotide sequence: TGTGCCAGCAGCGTAGCCCGTGACAATGAGCAGTTCTTC. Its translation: CASSVARDNEQFF.

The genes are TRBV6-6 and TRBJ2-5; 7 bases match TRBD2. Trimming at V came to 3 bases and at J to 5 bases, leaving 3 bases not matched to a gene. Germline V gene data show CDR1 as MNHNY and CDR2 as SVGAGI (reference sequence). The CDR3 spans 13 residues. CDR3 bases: TGTGCCAGCAGTTATCGGGGGGAGGAGACCCAGTACTTC. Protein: CASSYRGEETQYF.

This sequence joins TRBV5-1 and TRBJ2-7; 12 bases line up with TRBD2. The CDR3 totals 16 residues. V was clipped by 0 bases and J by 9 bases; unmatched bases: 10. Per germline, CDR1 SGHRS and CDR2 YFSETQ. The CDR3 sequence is CASSLETSGRETRQYV. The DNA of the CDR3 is TGCGCCAGCAGCTTGGAGACTAGCGGGAGAGAGACTAGGCAGTACGTC.

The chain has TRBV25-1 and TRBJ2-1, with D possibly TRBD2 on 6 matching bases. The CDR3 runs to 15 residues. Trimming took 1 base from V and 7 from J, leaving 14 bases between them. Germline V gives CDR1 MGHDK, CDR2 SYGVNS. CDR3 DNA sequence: TGTGCCAGCAGTGAATTGTCAGGGAGGTGGAATGAGCAGTTCTTC. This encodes CASSELSGRWNEQFF.

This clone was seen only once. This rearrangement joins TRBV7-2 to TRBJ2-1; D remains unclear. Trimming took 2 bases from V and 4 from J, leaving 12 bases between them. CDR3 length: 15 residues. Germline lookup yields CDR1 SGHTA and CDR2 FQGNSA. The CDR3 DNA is TGTGCCAGCAGCTTAAGCACAGCTGATTACAATGAGCAGTTCTTC. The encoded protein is CASSLSTADYNEQFF. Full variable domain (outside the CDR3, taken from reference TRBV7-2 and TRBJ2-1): GAGVSQSPSNKVTEKGKDVELRCDPISGHTALYWYRQSLGQGLEFLIYFQGNSAPDKSGLPSDRFSAERTGGSVSTLTIQRTQQEDSAVYLCASSLSTADYNEQFFGPGTRLTVL.

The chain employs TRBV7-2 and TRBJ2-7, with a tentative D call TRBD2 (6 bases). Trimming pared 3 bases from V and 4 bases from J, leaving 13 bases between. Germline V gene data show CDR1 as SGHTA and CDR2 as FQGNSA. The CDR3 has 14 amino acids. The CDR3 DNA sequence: TGTGCCAGCAGCTTTACCCCGGGAGAATACGAGCAGTACTTC. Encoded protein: CASSFTPGEYEQYF.

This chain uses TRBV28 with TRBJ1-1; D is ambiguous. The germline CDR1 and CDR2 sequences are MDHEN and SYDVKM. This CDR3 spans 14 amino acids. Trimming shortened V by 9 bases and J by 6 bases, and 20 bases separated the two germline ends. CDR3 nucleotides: TGTGCCAGTTCCCTGGGCGCCCGAACCCCTGAAGCTTTCTTT. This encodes CASSLGARTPEAFF.

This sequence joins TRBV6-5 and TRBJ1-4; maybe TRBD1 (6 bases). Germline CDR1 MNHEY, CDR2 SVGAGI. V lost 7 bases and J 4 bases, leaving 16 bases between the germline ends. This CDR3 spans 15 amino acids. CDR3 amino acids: CASTLQDRSNEKLFF. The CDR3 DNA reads TGTGCCAGCACCCTTCAGGACAGAAGTAATGAAAAACTGTTTTTT.

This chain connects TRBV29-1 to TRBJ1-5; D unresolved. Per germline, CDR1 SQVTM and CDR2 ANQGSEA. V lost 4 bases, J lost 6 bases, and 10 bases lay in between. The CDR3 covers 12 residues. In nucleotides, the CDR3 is TGCAGCGTTGTAACAGCAGGTCAGCCCCAGCATTTT. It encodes CSVVTAGQPQHF. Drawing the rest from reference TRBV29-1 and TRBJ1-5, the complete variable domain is SAVISQKPSRDICQRGTSLTIQCQVDSQVTMMFWYRQQPGQSLTLIATANQGSEATYESGFVIDKFPISRPNLTFSTLTVSNMSPEDSSIYLCSVVTAGQPQHFGDGTRLSIL.

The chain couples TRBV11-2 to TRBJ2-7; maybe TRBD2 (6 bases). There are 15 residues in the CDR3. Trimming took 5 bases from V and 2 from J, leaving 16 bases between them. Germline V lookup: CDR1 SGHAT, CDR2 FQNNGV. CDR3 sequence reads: CASSPVRGRAYEQYF. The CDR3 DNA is TGTGCCAGCAGCCCGGTACGGGGGAGAGCCTACGAGCAGTACTTC.

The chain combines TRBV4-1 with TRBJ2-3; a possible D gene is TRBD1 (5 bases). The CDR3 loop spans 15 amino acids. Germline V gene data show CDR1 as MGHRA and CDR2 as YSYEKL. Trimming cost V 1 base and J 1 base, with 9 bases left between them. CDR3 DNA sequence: TGCGCCAGCAGCCAAGGAGCACAGGGCACAGATACGCAGTATTTT. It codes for CASSQGAQGTDTQYF.

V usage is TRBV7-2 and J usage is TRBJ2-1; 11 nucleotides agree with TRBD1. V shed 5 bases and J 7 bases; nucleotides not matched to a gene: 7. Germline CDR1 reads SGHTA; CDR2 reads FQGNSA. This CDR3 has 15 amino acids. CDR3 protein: CASSPGTGGGNEQFF. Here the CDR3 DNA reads TGTGCCAGCAGCCCCGGGACAGGGGGAGGTAATGAGCAGTTCTTC.

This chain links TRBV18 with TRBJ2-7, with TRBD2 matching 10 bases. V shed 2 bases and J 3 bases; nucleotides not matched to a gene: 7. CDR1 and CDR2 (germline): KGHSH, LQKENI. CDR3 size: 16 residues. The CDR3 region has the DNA TGTGCCAGCTCACCAAGGAGCGGGAGGGGATACTACGAGCAGTACGTC. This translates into CASSPRSGRGYYEQYV.

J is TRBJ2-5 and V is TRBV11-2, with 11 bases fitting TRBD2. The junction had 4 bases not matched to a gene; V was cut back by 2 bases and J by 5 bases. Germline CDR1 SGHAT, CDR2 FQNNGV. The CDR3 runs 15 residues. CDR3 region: CASSLLAGGQETQYF. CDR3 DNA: TGTGCCAGCAGCTTATTAGCGGGAGGGCAGGAGACCCAGTACTTC.

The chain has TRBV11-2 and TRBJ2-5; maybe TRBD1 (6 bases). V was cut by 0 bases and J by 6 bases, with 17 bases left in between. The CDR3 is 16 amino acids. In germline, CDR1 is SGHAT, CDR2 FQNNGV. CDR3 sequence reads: CASSLDLNRVGKTQYF. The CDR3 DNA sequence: TGTGCCAGCAGCTTAGATCTAAACAGGGTGGGAAAGACCCAGTACTTC.

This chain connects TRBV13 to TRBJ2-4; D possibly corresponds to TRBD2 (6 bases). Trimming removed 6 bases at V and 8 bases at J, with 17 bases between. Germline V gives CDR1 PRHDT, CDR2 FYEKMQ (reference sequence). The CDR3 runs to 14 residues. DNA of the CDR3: TGTGCCAGCAGTCCCGGGGGACCGTGGGACATTCAGTACTTC. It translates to CASSPGGPWDIQYF.